These T cell receptor beta chains were read from a single sample in a study of neoadjuvant nivolumab and ipilimumab in lung cancer. Data came from immunoSEQ multiplex PCR; TCRdb stores just in-frame clones and leaves some out. The table lists approximately 9,000 clones, approximately 84% of them singletons, with about 8% in the top ten. Material: tumor tissue, obtained after neoadjuvant nivolumab, alone or with ipilimumab, at or shortly before surgery. These TCRs come from an adult with non-small cell lung cancer. CDR3s include the opening cysteine and the closing phenylalanine or tryptophan. Each record gives: CDR3 protein, CDR3 DNA, clone size, J gene, D gene, V gene. D genes are given only for firm matches. The size of a clone is reported for some rows only, either as once, few or many, or as a class for expanded clones.

CDR3: CSVTPGLLSNTEAFF
DNA: TGCAGCGTTACCCCGGGACTCCTGTCGAACACTGAAGCTTTCTTT
size: -
J: TRBJ1-1
D: -
V: TRBV29-1

CDR3: CASSQGFDRENQTQYF
DNA: TGTGCCAGCAGCCAGGGATTCGACAGGGAAAATCAGACCCAGTACTTC
size: -
J: TRBJ2-5
D: TRBD1
V: TRBV4-2

CDR3: CASSLNEGLRGDTIYF
DNA: TGTGCCAGCAGTCTCAATGAGGGACTCAGGGGGGACACCATATATTTT
size: -
J: TRBJ1-3
D: TRBD1
V: TRBV4-2

CDR3: CASSLTSAGDQPQHF
DNA: TGTGCCAGCAGCTTAACTAGCGCCGGGGATCAGCCCCAGCATTTT
size: -
J: TRBJ1-5
D: -
V: TRBV7-9

CDR3: CASSSWTEETGELFF
DNA: TGTGCCAGCAGCTCCTGGACAGAAGAGACCGGGGAGCTGTTTTTT
size: -
J: TRBJ2-2
D: -
V: TRBV7-2

CDR3: CASRASYTEAFF
DNA: TGTGCCAGCAGGGCCTCTTACACTGAAGCTTTCTTT
size: few
J: TRBJ1-1
D: -
V: TRBV27

CDR3: CASSYGQGGWSEAFF
DNA: TGTGCCAGCAGTTACGGACAGGGCGGATGGAGTGAAGCTTTCTTT
size: once
J: TRBJ1-1
D: TRBD1
V: TRBV6-6

CDR3: CASSLLETGSHGELFF
DNA: TGCGCCAGCAGCTTGCTAGAAACAGGAAGTCACGGGGAGCTGTTTTTT
size: -
J: TRBJ2-2
D: -
V: TRBV5-1

CDR3: CASSRLQLNTEAFF
DNA: TGTGCCAGCAGCCGTCTACAGTTGAACACTGAAGCTTTCTTT
size: few
J: TRBJ1-1
D: -
V: TRBV11-2

CDR3: CASSSLQGDTQYF
DNA: TGTGCCAGCAGCTCCCTCCAGGGAGATACGCAGTATTTT
size: -
J: TRBJ2-3
D: -
V: TRBV7-3

CDR3: CASSLVECISYEQYF
DNA: TGTGCCAGCAGTTTAGTCGAATGTATCTCCTACGAGCAGTACTTC
size: -
J: TRBJ2-7
D: -
V: TRBV27

CDR3: CASSLGGGAAYEQYF
DNA: TGTGCCAGCAGCTTAGGCGGGGGCGCAGCCTACGAGCAGTACTTC
size: large
J: TRBJ2-7
D: -
V: TRBV11-2

CDR3: CASSIWDGILSYEQYF
DNA: TGTGCCAGCAGCATTTGGGACGGGATCTTGTCGTACGAGCAGTACTTC
size: -
J: TRBJ2-7
D: -
V: TRBV5-6

CDR3: CATSRDDGRVYGNTIYF
DNA: TGTGCCACCAGCAGAGATGATGGCAGGGTTTATGGAAACACCATATATTTT
size: once
J: TRBJ1-3
D: -
V: TRBV15

CDR3: CASSSRQGPNTGELFF
DNA: TGTGCCAGCAGCTCCAGACAGGGCCCAAACACCGGGGAGCTGTTTTTT
size: -
J: TRBJ2-2
D: TRBD1
V: TRBV5-4

CDR3: CASSEVNRGYGYTF
DNA: TGTGCCAGCAGTGAAGTTAATAGAGGCTATGGCTACACCTTC
size: -
J: TRBJ1-2
D: -
V: TRBV2

CDR3: CASGLARDRNSGNTIYF
DNA: TGTGCTAGTGGTTTGGCTAGGGACAGGAACTCTGGAAACACCATATATTTT
size: -
J: TRBJ1-3
D: TRBD1
V: TRBV12-5

CDR3: CAWSVIRGGGTQYF
DNA: TGTGCCTGGAGTGTAATCCGGGGAGGAGGTACGCAGTATTTT
size: -
J: TRBJ2-3
D: -
V: TRBV30

CDR3: CASSEGGLQNEQFF
DNA: TGTGCCAGCAGTGAAGGGGGACTTCAGAATGAGCAGTTCTTC
size: -
J: TRBJ2-1
D: -
V: TRBV6-1

CDR3: CASSIQGHEKLFF
DNA: TGTGCCAGTAGTATCCAGGGGCATGAAAAACTGTTTTTT
size: -
J: TRBJ1-4
D: -
V: TRBV19

CDR3: CASGWDLLGGAFF
DNA: TGTGCTAGTGGTTGGGACCTTCTTGGGGGGGCTTTCTTT
size: -
J: TRBJ1-1
D: -
V: TRBV12-5

CDR3: CASSQESGTYEQYF
DNA: TGCGCCAGCAGCCAGGAATCCGGTACCTACGAGCAGTACTTC
size: -
J: TRBJ2-7
D: -
V: TRBV5-1

CDR3: CASIAGTGAYEQYF
DNA: TGTGCCAGCATCGCCGGGACAGGGGCCTACGAGCAGTACTTC
size: -
J: TRBJ2-7
D: TRBD1
V: TRBV6-5

CDR3: CASNPGFARETQYF
DNA: TGTGCCAGCAATCCGGGCTTTGCACGGGAGACCCAGTACTTC
size: -
J: TRBJ2-5
D: -
V: TRBV6-6